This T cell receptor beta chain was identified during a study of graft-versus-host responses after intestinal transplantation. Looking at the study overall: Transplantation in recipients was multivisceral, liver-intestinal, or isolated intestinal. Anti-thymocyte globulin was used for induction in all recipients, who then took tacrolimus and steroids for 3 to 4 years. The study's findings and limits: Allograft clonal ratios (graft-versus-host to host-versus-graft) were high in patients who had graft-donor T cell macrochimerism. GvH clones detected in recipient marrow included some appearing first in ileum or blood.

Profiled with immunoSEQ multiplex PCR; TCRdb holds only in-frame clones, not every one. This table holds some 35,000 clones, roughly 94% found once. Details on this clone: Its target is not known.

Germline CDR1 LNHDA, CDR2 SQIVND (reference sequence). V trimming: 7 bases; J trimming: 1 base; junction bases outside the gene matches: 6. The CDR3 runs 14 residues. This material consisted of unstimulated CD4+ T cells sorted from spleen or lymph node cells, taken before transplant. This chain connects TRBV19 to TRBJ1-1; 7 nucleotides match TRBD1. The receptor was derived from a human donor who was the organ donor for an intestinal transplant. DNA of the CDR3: TGTGCCAGTATTAAGACAGGGACGAACACTGAAGCTTTCTTT. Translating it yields CASIKTGTNTEAFF.